A selection of T cell receptor beta chains follows, all from one sample in a study of blood T cell dynamics during melanoma immunotherapy. Some clones are missing from TCRdb's copy, which holds only in-frame ones; the method was immunoSEQ multiplex PCR. This sample has about 10,000 clones; approximately 90% occur once, and the top ten carry approximately 9.8%. The specimen comprised blood, sampled from a patient treated with checkpoint blockade. The source is a human donor with melanoma. CDR3s leave out the opening cysteine and the closing phenylalanine or tryptophan.

j_call v_call cdr3_aa
TRBJ2-1 TRBV28 ATSFWPRGKNEQF
TRBJ2-5 TRBV5-4 ASSSGGLGQETQY
TRBJ1-3 TRBV5-4 ASSNGQGRNTIY
TRBJ2-1 TRBV5-1 ASSWTSGSHEQF
TRBJ2-6 TRBV7-9 ASSPDGGGANVLT
TRBJ2-1 TRBV7-8 ASSLAGGLGSYNEQF
TRBJ2-3 TRBV2 ASSGGYSYKDTQY
TRBJ1-2 TRBV28 ASSLPGGGGYGYT
TRBJ2-1 TRBV5-1 ASSLGLAGGRHNEQF
TRBJ1-1 TRBV28 ASSFQGNTEAF
TRBJ1-5 TRBV6-5 ASSALNQPQH
TRBJ2-2 TRBV7-2 ASSLALITGELF
TRBJ1-1 TRBV13 ASSFRALNTEAF
TRBJ1-4 TRBV4-1 ASSPIQGEKLF
TRBJ2-5 TRBV4-3 ASSQGGYQETQY
TRBJ1-2 TRBV27 ASSFSTGGGYGYT
TRBJ1-2 TRBV27 ASSLGQNYGYT
TRBJ1-2 TRBV7-2 ASSLGGQPYGYT
TRBJ1-5 TRBV5-4 ASSLNQPQH
TRBJ2-7 TRBV15 ATSRRDRGLGYEQY
TRBJ1-5 TRBV10-2 ASSRDQGFQPQH
TRBJ1-6 TRBV5-4 ASSFDRGSNSPLH
TRBJ2-7 TRBV18 ASSPPGAVYEQY
TRBJ2-7 TRBV2 ASSGGGNEQY
TRBJ1-5 TRBV27 ASSLYGTGEKRNQPQH
TRBJ1-2 TRBV2 ASSEEQAILGYT
TRBJ2-2 TRBV19 ASIDFGPGRNTGELF
TRBJ1-2 TRBV6-1 ASSEGGGASGYT
TRBJ2-7 TRBV7-3 ASSLGYGSYEQY
TRBJ1-1 TRBV25-1 ASTLGLGTEAF
TRBJ2-5 TRBV4-2 ASSLGGYRGQEETQY
TRBJ2-2 TRBV2 ASSTSGGADGELF
TRBJ1-5 TRBV30 AWSAGSIDQPQH
TRBJ2-7 TRBV5-6 ASSRRLAEQY
TRBJ2-7 TRBV2 ASSDLGQPPYEQY
TRBJ2-2 TRBV11-2 ASSLSTGIGETGELF
TRBJ2-2 TRBV27 ASSQREWTGELF
TRBJ1-1 TRBV7-9 ATEFIGPPVNTEAF
TRBJ2-7 TRBV2 ASRVRGTYEQY
TRBJ2-5 TRBV18 ASSPEAGWRETQY
TRBJ2-4 TRBV7-2 ASSLGETKNIQY
TRBJ2-5 TRBV2 ASSVDGRGTQY
TRBJ2-3 TRBV9 ASSVATSWGGTDTQY
TRBJ1-1 TRBV6-5 ASNQYRGRTEAF
TRBJ2-5 TRBV5-1 ASSSWTGQTQY